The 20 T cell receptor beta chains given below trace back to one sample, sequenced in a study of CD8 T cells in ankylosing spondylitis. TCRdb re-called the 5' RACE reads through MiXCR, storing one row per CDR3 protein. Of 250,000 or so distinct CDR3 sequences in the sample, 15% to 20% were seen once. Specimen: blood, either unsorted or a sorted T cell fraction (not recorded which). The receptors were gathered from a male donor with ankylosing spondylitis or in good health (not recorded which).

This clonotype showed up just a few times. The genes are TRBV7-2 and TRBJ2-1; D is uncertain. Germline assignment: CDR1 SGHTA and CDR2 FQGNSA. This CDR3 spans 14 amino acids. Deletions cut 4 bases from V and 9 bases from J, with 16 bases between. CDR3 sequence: CASSSYLELGEQFF. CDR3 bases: TGTGCCAGCAGCTCCTACTTAGAATTGGGTGAGCAGTTCTTC.

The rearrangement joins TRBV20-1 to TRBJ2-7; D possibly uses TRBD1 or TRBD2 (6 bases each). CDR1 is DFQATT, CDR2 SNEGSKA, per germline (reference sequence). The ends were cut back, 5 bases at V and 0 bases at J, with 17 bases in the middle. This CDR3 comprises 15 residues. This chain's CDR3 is CSAFVQGRSSYEQYF. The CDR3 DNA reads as TGCAGTGCTTTTGTTCAGGGGAGGAGCTCCTACGAGCAGTACTTC.

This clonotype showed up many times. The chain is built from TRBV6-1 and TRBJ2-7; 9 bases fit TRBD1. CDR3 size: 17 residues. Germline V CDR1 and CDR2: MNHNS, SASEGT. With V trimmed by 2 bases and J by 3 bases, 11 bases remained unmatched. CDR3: CASSESRRDRAYYEQYF. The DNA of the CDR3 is TGTGCCAGCAGTGAAAGTCGGCGGGACAGGGCGTACTACGAGCAGTACTTC.

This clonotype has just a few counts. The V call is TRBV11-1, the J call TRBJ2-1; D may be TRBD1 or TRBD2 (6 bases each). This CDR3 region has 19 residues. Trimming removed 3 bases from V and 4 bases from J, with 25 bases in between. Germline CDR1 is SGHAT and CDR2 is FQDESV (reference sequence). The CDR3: CASSFKGSWGAEGYNEQFF. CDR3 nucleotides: TGTGCCAGCAGCTTTAAGGGTTCGTGGGGGGCCGAAGGGTACAATGAGCAGTTCTTC.

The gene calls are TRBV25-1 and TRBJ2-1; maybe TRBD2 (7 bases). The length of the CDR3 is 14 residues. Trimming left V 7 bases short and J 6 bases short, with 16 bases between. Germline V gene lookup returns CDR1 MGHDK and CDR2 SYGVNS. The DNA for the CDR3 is TGTGCCAGCAAATCAACAGGGACTACCAATGAGCAGTTCTTC. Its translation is CASKSTGTTNEQFF.

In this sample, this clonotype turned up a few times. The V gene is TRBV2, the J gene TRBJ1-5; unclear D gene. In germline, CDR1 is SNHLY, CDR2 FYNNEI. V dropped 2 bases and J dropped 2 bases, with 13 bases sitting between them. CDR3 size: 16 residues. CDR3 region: CASSELLREGNQPQHF. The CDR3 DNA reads TGTGCCAGCAGTGAACTTTTGAGAGAAGGCAATCAGCCCCAGCATTTT. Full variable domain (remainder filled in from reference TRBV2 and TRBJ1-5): EPEVTQTPSHQVTQMGQEVILRCVPISNHLYFYWYRQILGQKVEFLVSFYNNEISEKSEIFDDQFSVERPDGSNFTLKIRSTKLEDSAMYFCASSELLREGNQPQHFGDGTRLSIL.

CDR3 DNA sequence: TGTGCCAGTAGTATGTGGCAGGGGGACATGGATGGCTACACCTTC. Protein product: CASSMWQGDMDGYTF. The chain employs TRBV19 and TRBJ1-2; TRBD1 matches at 7 bases. Germline CDR1 reads LNHDA; CDR2 reads SQIVND (reference sequence). The junction had 10 bases not matched to a gene; V was cut back by 3 bases and J by 6 bases. The CDR3 runs to 15 residues.

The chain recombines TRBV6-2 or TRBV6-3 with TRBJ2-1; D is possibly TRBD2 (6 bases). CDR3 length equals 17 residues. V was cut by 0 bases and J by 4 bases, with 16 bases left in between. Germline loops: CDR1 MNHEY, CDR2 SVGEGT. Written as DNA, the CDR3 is TGTGCCAGCAGTTACTCGCCGGGAGCGCGACGTTACAATGAGCAGTTCTTC. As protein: CASSYSPGARRYNEQFF.

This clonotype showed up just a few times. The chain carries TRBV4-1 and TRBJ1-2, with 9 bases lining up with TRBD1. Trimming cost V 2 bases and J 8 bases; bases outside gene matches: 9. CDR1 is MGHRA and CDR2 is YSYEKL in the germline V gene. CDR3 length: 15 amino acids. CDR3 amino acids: CASSQIGQGPGGYTF. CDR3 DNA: TGCGCCAGCAGCCAAATTGGACAGGGGCCGGGGGGCTACACCTTC.

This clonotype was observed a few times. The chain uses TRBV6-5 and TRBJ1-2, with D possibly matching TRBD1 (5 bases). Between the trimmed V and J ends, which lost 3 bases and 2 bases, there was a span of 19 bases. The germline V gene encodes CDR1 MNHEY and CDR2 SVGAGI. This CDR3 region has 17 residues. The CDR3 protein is CASSYGGALRDNYGYTF. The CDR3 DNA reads TGTGCCAGCAGTTATGGAGGGGCATTGAGAGACAACTATGGCTACACCTTC.

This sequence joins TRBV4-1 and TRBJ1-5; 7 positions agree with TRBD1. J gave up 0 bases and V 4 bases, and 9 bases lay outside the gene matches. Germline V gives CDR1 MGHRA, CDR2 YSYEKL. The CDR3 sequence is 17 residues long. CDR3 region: CASSPGGTAYSNQPQHF. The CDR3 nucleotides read TGCGCCAGCAGCCCAGGTGGGACAGCTTATAGCAATCAGCCCCAGCATTTT.

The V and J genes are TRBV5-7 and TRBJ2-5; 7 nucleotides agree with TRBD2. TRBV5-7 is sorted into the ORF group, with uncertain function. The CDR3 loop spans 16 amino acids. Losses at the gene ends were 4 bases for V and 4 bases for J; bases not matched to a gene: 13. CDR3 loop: CASSPGLREMRETQYF. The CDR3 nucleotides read TGTGCCAGCAGCCCCGGGCTGCGGGAGATGAGAGAGACCCAGTACTTC.

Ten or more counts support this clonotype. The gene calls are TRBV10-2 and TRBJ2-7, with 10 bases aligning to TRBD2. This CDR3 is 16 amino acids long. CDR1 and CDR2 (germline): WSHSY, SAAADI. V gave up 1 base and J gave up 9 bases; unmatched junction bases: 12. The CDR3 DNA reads TGCGCCAGCAGTGAGTTTGGACTAGCGGATCCTCTAGGGCAGTACTTC. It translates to CASSEFGLADPLGQYF.

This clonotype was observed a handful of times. The CDR3 coding sequence is TGTGCCAGCAGTTCCCCGGGTAGGGGGGTTCAGGCAAACAATGAGCAGTTCTTC. Translating gives CASSSPGRGVQANNEQFF. The chain recombines TRBV12-3 or TRBV12-4 with TRBJ2-1; the D call may be TRBD1 or TRBD2 (6 bases each). V was pared by 4 bases and J by 5 bases, with 24 bases between. This CDR3 is built from 18 residues.

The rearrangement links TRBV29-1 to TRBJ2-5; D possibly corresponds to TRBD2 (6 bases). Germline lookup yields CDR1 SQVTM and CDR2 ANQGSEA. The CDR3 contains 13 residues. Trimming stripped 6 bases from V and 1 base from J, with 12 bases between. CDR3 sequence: CSVPRGSQETQYF. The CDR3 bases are TGCAGCGTACCACGGGGGTCCCAAGAGACCCAGTACTTC.

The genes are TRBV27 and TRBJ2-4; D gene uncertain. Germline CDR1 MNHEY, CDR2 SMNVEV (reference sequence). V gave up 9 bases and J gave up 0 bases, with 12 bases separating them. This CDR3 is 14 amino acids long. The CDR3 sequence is CASSDGQAKNIQYF. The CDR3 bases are TGTGCCAGTTCGGACGGGCAAGCCAAAAACATTCAGTACTTC.

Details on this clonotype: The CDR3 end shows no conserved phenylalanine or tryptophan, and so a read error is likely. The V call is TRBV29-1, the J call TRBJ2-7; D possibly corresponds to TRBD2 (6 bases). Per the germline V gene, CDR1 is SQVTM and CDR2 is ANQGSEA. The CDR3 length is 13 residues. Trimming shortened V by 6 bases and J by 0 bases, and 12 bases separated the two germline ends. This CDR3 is CSVTGGDSYEQYY. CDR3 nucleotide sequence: TGCAGCGTCACAGGAGGGGACTCCTACGAGCAGTACTAC.

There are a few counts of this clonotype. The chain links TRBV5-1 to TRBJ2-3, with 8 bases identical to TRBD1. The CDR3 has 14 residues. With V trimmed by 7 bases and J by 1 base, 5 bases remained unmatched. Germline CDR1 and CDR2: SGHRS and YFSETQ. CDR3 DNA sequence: TGCGCCAGCTGCGAGACAGGGGGCACAGATACGCAGTATTTT. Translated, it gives CASCETGGTDTQYF.

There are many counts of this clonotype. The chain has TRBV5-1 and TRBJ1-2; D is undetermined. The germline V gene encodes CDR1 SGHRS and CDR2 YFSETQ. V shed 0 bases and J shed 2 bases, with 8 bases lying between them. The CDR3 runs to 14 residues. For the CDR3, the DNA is TGCGCCAGCAGCTTGGAGGGAGGAAACTATGGCTACACCTTC. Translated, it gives CASSLEGGNYGYTF.

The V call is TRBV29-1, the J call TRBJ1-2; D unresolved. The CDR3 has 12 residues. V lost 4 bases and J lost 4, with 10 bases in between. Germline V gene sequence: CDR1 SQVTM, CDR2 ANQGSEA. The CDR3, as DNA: TGCAGCGTTGGCGGGGAAGCCTATGGCTACACCTTC. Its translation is CSVGGEAYGYTF.